This TCR beta chain appears in the sequencing data of a study of cytomegalovirus exposure and HLA in healthy donors. In the PCR, 60 Vbeta and 13 Jbeta primers were used. This table comes from immunoSEQ multiplex PCR, and its TCRdb copy is limited to in-frame clones, with some not included. The sample records around 120,000 clones, about 78% being singletons. Of note for this clone: Its specificity is not known.

Points from the study as a whole: Most TCR sequences were uncommon, yet certain public TCRs appeared in many donors.

Trimming took 3 bases from V and 2 from J, leaving 14 bases between them. This CDR3 is 17 amino acids long. Germline lookup yields CDR1 SGHTA and CDR2 FQGNSA. The rearrangement uses TRBV7-2 and TRBJ2-6; the D gene is possibly TRBD1 (6 bases). The TCR sequence derives from a human donor in good health. Sequenced: PBMCs. CDR3 nucleotide sequence: TGTGCCAGCAGCTTTGGGGCAGGGGTCACTGGGGCCAACGTCCTGACTTTC. It specifies CASSFGAGVTGANVLTF.